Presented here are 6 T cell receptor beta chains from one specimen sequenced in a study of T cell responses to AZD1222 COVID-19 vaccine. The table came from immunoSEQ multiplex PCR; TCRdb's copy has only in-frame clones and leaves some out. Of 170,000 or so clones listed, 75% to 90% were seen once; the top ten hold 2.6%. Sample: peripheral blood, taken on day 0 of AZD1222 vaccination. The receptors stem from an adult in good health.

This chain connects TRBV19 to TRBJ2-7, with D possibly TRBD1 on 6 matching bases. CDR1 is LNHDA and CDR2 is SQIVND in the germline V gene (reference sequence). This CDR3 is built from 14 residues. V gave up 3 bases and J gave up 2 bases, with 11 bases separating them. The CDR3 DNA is TGTGCCAGTAGTATGGTCAGGGGCGCCTACGAGCAGTACTTC. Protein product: CASSMVRGAYEQYF.

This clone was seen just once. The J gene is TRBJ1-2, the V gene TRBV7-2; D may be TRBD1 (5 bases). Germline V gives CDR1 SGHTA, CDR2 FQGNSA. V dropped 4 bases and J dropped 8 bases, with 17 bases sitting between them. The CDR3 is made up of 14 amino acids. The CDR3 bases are TGTGCCAGCAGCTCGCCTGGGGCAGCTCTGGGCTACACCTTC. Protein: CASSSPGAALGYTF.

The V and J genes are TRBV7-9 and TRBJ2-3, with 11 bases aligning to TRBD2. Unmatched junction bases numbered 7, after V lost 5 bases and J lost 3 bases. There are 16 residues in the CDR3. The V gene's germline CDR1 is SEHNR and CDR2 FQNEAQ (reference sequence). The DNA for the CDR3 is TGTGCCAGCAGCCGGGGACTAGCGGAGAGGACAGATACGCAGTATTTT. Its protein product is CASSRGLAERTDTQYF.

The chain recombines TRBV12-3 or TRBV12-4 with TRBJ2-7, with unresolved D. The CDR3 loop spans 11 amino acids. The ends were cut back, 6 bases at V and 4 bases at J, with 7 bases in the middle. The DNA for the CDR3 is TGTGCCAGCAGCTGGCGGTACGAGCAGTACTTC. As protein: CASSWRYEQYF.

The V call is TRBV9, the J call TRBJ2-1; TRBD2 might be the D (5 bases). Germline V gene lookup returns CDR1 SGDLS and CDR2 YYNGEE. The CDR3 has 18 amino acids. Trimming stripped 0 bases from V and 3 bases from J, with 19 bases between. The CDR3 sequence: CASSVGTTTPGLYNEQFF. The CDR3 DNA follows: TGTGCCAGCAGCGTAGGAACGACCACGCCCGGACTCTACAATGAGCAGTTCTTC. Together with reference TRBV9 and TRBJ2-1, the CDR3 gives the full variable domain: DSGVTQTPKHLITATGQRVTLRCSPRSGDLSVYWYQQSLDQGLQFLIQYYNGEERAKGNILERFSAQQFPDLHSELNLSSLELGDSALYFCASSVGTTTPGLYNEQFFGPGTRLTVL.

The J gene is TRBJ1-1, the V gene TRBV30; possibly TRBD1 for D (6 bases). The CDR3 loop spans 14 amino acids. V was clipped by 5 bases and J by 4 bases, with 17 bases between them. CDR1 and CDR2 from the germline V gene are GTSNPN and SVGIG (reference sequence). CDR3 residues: CAWDMTGGRTEAFF. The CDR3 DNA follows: TGTGCCTGGGATATGACCGGGGGGCGCACTGAAGCTTTCTTT.